Listed here are 31 T cell receptor beta chains from one sample, sequenced in a study of blood T cell repertoires in COVID-19 (dated by TCRdb to about 2020). Library construction relied on the immunoSEQ multiplex PCR assay. TCRdb retrieved this table from immuneACCESS and kept in-frame rearrangements only. Not all clones are present; in checked studies, unresolved V genes account for under half, and no reason is known for the remainder. Counted in this sample were 40,000 to 60,000 clones; approximately 81% of them appeared once. 5.9% of the sample is in the top ten clones. The sequenced material came from peripheral blood. The origin of the receptors is a woman aged 60-75 years with acute or convalescent COVID-19.

The rearrangement uses TRBV7-9 and TRBJ2-2; 8 bases agree with TRBD2. The V segment lost 3 bases and the J segment 9 bases; nucleotides outside the gene matches: 12. The CDR3 spans 16 residues. Germline values: CDR1 SEHNR, CDR2 FQNEAQ (reference sequence). In DNA, the CDR3 is TGTGCCAGCAGCTTGACGGGGGGGCCATCGGGAAGGGAGCTGTTTTTT. The encoded protein is CASSLTGGPSGRELFF.

The rearrangement joins TRBV18 to TRBJ2-6; possibly TRBD1 for D (6 bases). V gave up 6 bases and J gave up 3 bases, with 12 bases separating them. This CDR3 spans 15 amino acids. Germline CDR1 and CDR2: KGHSH and LQKENI. The DNA for the CDR3 is TGTGCCAGCTCCCCTGGGACACTTGGGGCCAACGTCCTGACTTTC. Translating it yields CASSPGTLGANVLTF.

The chain carries TRBV5-4 and TRBJ2-1; D is ambiguous. Germline lookup yields CDR1 SGHNT and CDR2 YYREEE (reference sequence). The CDR3 runs to 15 residues. Trimming removed 2 bases from V and 0 bases from J, with 9 bases in between. The CDR3 nucleotides are TGTGCCAGCAGCTTTGGTGGGCGCTCCTACAATGAGCAGTTCTTC. It yields the protein CASSFGGRSYNEQFF.

The genes are TRBV12-3 or TRBV12-4 and TRBJ1-2, with 7 bases lining up with TRBD1. CDR3 size: 12 residues. V lost 8 bases to trimming and J lost 4 bases; unmatched junction nucleotides: 4. CDR3 DNA: TGTGCCAGCGCGAGGGACAGCTATGGCTACACCTTC. It translates to CASARDSYGYTF.

This clone has a handful of counts. V and J are TRBV4-1 and TRBJ2-1; a possible D gene is TRBD1 (6 bases). Germline CDR1 is MGHRA and CDR2 is YSYEKL. Trimming left V 3 bases short and J 6 bases short, with 15 bases between. The length of the CDR3 is 15 residues. CDR3 DNA: TGCGCCAGCAGCCATCGAGGGGGAGCGGCCAATGAGCAGTTCTTC. Amino acid sequence: CASSHRGGAANEQFF.

The genes are TRBV2 and TRBJ2-3, with a weak D call TRBD2 (6 bases). CDR1 and CDR2 (germline): SNHLY, FYNNEI. There are 15 residues in the CDR3. Trimming took off 1 base at V and 4 bases at J, with 12 bases between the two ends. In DNA, the CDR3 is TGTGCCAGCAGTGAAGTGGGCGGAGGGGCAGATACGCAGTATTTT. Protein sequence: CASSEVGGGADTQYF.

This clone was recorded once. V usage is TRBV7-6 and J usage is TRBJ2-1, with 9 positions matching TRBD2. Trimming took 4 bases from V and 6 from J; bases not matched to a gene: 7. There are 15 residues in the CDR3. Germline CDR1 reads SGHVS; CDR2 reads FNYEAQ. CDR3 in DNA: TGTGCCAGCAGCTCGGGGCGTAGCGGGAGCAATGAGCAGTTCTTC. Protein: CASSSGRSGSNEQFF.

The chain employs TRBV6-4 and TRBJ1-2, with 7 bases fitting TRBD1. The ends lost 4 bases at V and 8 bases at J; junction bases unmatched: 7. Looked up from germline, CDR1 is MRHNA and CDR2 is SNTAGT. The CDR3 is 13 amino acids. The CDR3 DNA sequence: TGTGCCAGCAGTGCCACACAGGGGCTGGGCTACACCTTC. Its translation is CASSATQGLGYTF.

This clone showed up just a few times. This sequence joins TRBV7-3 and TRBJ2-4, with D uncertain. The V end was cut by 11 bases, the J end by 5 bases, with 13 bases between. CDR1 and CDR2 from the germline V gene are SGHTA and FQGTGA. This CDR3 contains 12 residues. The CDR3 DNA sequence: TGTGCCCGCCTACATGGGCAAAACATTCAGTACTTC. Translation gives CARLHGQNIQYF.

The chain joins TRBV10-3 to TRBJ2-5; TRBD2 aligns across 7 bases. Germline values: CDR1 ENHRY, CDR2 SYGVKD. The junction had 3 bases not matched to a gene; V was cut back by 4 bases and J by 1 base. CDR3 length equals 14 residues. The CDR3 nucleotides are TGTGCCATCAGTGCAGGGACTACCCAAGAGACCCAGTACTTC. It is translated as CAISAGTTQETQYF.

This sequence joins TRBV6-5 and TRBJ2-1; TRBD2 matches at 10 bases. J gave up 8 bases and V 0 bases, and 4 bases lay outside the gene matches. From germline, CDR1 is MNHEY and CDR2 SVGAGI. The CDR3 runs to 15 residues. The CDR3 sequence is CASSYSLAGPHEQFF. CDR3 sequence (DNA): TGTGCCAGCAGTTACTCACTAGCGGGGCCCCATGAGCAGTTCTTC.

This clone is a singleton in its sample. V gene TRBV12-3 or TRBV12-4 combines with J gene TRBJ1-2; weak D call: TRBD1 (5 bases). Between the trimmed V and J ends, which lost 3 bases and 7 bases, there was a span of 12 bases. CDR3 length equals 13 residues. The CDR3 reads CASSLRGGPGYTF. The CDR3 bases are TGTGCCAGCAGTTTGAGGGGAGGGCCTGGCTACACCTTC.

Notes on this clone: The junction shows a germline mismatch at one end, possibly a read error. The V and J genes are TRBV27 and TRBJ1-4; D ambiguous. The CDR3 length is 20 residues. From germline, CDR1 is MNHEY and CDR2 SMNVEV (reference sequence). CDR3 loop: CASSLSSRLVGGSLNEKLFF. CDR3 DNA: TGTGCCAGCAGTCTATCAAGTAGACTGGTCGGTGGGTCCCTTAATGAAAAACTGTTTTTT.

V is TRBV6-6 and J is TRBJ1-2; TRBD1 matches at 7 bases. Trimming removed 5 bases from V and 4 bases from J; junction bases left unmatched: 7. Per the germline V gene, CDR1 is MNHNY and CDR2 is SVGAGI (reference sequence). This CDR3 is built from 14 residues. The CDR3 is CASSIQGSLYGYTF. CDR3 bases: TGTGCCAGCAGTATACAGGGGTCCCTCTATGGCTACACCTTC.

The chain combines TRBV5-1 with TRBJ2-5; TRBD1 aligns across 8 bases. The CDR3 covers 18 residues. The V segment lost 5 bases and the J segment 2 bases; nucleotides outside the gene matches: 17. From germline, CDR1 is SGHRS and CDR2 YFSETQ. Written as DNA, the CDR3 is TGCGCCAGCAGAGGGCAGGCGACAGGGGTAGAGGGTCAAGAGACCCAGTACTTC. The encoded protein is CASRGQATGVEGQETQYF.

The chain employs TRBV5-8 and TRBJ2-7; TRBD1 is a possible D gene (6 bases). This CDR3 is 14 amino acids long. Germline V gives CDR1 SGHTS, CDR2 YDEGEE. The V and J ends lost 2 bases and 4 bases respectively, with 13 bases between them. CDR3 bases: TGTGCCAGCAGCTTCGGGACAAATCTATACGAGCAGTACTTC. Encoded protein: CASSFGTNLYEQYF.

The chain combines TRBV27 with TRBJ1-1; D unresolved. Trimming took off 5 bases at V and 0 bases at J, with 7 bases between the two ends. The CDR3 extends over 13 amino acids. Germline V CDR1 and CDR2: MNHEY, SMNVEV (reference sequence). CDR3 bases: TGTGCCAGCAGTCCTGACATGAACACTGAAGCTTTCTTT. The encoded protein is CASSPDMNTEAFF.

J is TRBJ2-7 and V is TRBV7-6; 11 bases agree with TRBD1. The V gene's germline CDR1 is SGHVS and CDR2 FNYEAQ. CDR3 length equals 14 residues. The V and J ends lost 6 bases and 3 bases, in that order; junction bases with no gene match: 4. The CDR3 protein is CASRGQGADYEQYF. The CDR3 nucleotides are TGTGCCAGCAGAGGACAGGGGGCCGACTACGAGCAGTACTTC. The full variable domain, completed using reference TRBV7-6 and TRBJ2-7, is GAGVSQSPRYKVTKRGQDVALRCDPISGHVSLYWYRQALGQGPEFLTYFNYEAQQDKSGLPNDRFSAERPEGSISTLTIQRTEQRDSAMYRCASRGQGADYEQYFGPGTRLTVT.

The table lists this clone with a few counts. The CDR3 loop is CASSSVAGGTGELFF. CDR3 DNA: TGTGCCAGCAGCTCGGTAGCGGGAGGTACCGGGGAGCTGTTTTTT. This chain links TRBV7-3 with TRBJ2-2, with TRBD2 matching over 10 bases. The CDR3 extends over 15 amino acids. Germline V gene data show CDR1 as SGHTA and CDR2 as FQGTGA. The V and J ends lost 4 bases and 5 bases, in that order; junction bases with no gene match: 4.

This sequence joins TRBV7-9 and TRBJ1-5; the match to TRBD1 covers 9 bases. The germline gives CDR1 SEHNR, CDR2 FQNEAQ (reference sequence). This CDR3 is 15 amino acids long. J was trimmed by 2 bases and V by 4 bases; bases with no gene match: 3. Written as DNA, the CDR3 is TGTGCCAGCAGCTCACAGGGGGCCGGCAATCAGCCCCAGCATTTT. It specifies CASSSQGAGNQPQHF.

Only a few counts were recorded for this clone. The same CDR3 arises from other DNA sequences in this sample as well. This chain connects TRBV19 to TRBJ1-5, with 9 bases lining up with TRBD1. The CDR3 sequence is 16 residues long. Germline V gene data show CDR1 as LNHDA and CDR2 as SQIVND (reference sequence). With V trimmed by 4 bases and J by 3 bases, 7 bases remained unmatched. CDR3: CASSTPDRGNNQPQHF. CDR3 DNA: TGTGCCAGTAGTACCCCGGACAGGGGAAACAATCAGCCCCAGCATTTT.

The chain uses TRBV27 and TRBJ2-2; 9 nucleotides align to TRBD2. V shed 3 bases and J 6 bases; nucleotides not matched to a gene: 5. Germline assignment: CDR1 MNHEY and CDR2 SMNVEV (reference sequence). This CDR3 has 15 amino acids. CDR3 sequence: CASSFSGTSPGELFF. The CDR3 coding sequence is TGTGCCAGCAGTTTCAGCGGGACTAGCCCCGGGGAGCTGTTTTTT.

The CDR3 loop reads CASSQERGPSGPSTDTQYF. The DNA for the CDR3 is TGCGCCAGCAGCCAAGAGAGAGGGCCTAGCGGGCCTAGCACAGATACGCAGTATTTT. The chain links TRBV4-1 to TRBJ2-3, with 8 bases lining up with TRBD2. V lost 0 bases to trimming and J lost 0 bases; unmatched junction nucleotides: 11. From germline, CDR1 is MGHRA and CDR2 YSYEKL. The CDR3 contains 19 residues.

This clone was picked up one time. The rearrangement joins TRBV30 to TRBJ2-5; 9 positions match TRBD2. The CDR3 consists of 19 residues. J lost 5 bases, V lost 2 bases, and 21 bases had no gene match. In germline, CDR1 is GTSNPN, CDR2 SVGIG (reference sequence). CDR3 sequence reads: CAWSTPYPGLATDLETQYF. CDR3 DNA sequence: TGTGCCTGGAGTACCCCATATCCGGGACTAGCTACAGATCTGGAGACCCAGTACTTC. Full variable domain (outside the CDR3, taken from reference TRBV30 and TRBJ2-5): SQTIHQWPATLVQPVGSPLSLECTVEGTSNPNLYWYRQAAGRGLQLLFYSVGIGQISSEVPQNLSASRPQDRQFILSSKKLLLSDSGFYLCAWSTPYPGLATDLETQYFGPGTRLLVL.

This chain uses TRBV7-9 with TRBJ2-7, with 8 nucleotides matching TRBD1. The CDR3 is 17 residues long. Trimming took 5 bases from V and 2 from J; bases not matched to a gene: 14. Germline V gene sequence: CDR1 SEHNR, CDR2 FQNEAQ (reference sequence). In DNA form, the CDR3 reads TGTGCCAGCAGCCCCCGAGGGCCAGGGGGCAGCCCCTACGAGCAGTACTTC. Translating gives CASSPRGPGGSPYEQYF.

The chain joins TRBV5-4 to TRBJ2-7, with D perhaps matching TRBD1 (6 bases). The V gene's germline CDR1 is SGHNT and CDR2 YYREEE (reference sequence). This CDR3 region has 17 residues. The V and J ends lost 0 bases and 1 base respectively, with 17 bases between them. This CDR3 is CASSLALRARGSYEQYF. CDR3 in DNA: TGTGCCAGCAGCTTGGCTTTGCGGGCCAGGGGTTCCTACGAGCAGTACTTC.

The J gene is TRBJ1-1, the V gene TRBV5-4, with 8 bases identical to TRBD1. The J segment lost 3 bases and the V segment lost 4 bases, leaving 8 bases of the junction unmatched. The CDR3 consists of 15 residues. Germline lookup yields CDR1 SGHNT and CDR2 YYREEE (reference sequence). In DNA, the CDR3 is TGTGCCAGCAGCGTGACAGGGGAGGCGCACACTGAAGCTTTCTTT. Translation: CASSVTGEAHTEAFF.

The J gene is TRBJ2-5, the V gene TRBV5-4, with D unclear. Germline V gives CDR1 SGHNT, CDR2 YYREEE (reference sequence). Trimming cost V 1 base and J 1 base, with 8 bases left between them. The CDR3 totals 14 residues. The CDR3 reads CASSLNQVQETQYF. The DNA of the CDR3 is TGTGCCAGCAGCTTGAATCAGGTCCAAGAGACCCAGTACTTC.

The rearrangement links TRBV5-4 to TRBJ1-3, with D possibly matching TRBD1 (5 bases). Trimming removed 4 bases at V and 0 bases at J, with 14 bases between. The CDR3 is made up of 16 amino acids. The V gene's germline CDR1 is SGHNT and CDR2 YYREEE (reference sequence). CDR3 nucleotide sequence: TGTGCCAGCAGCGCACCTTTAGGGGACTCTGGAAACACCATATATTTT. It codes for CASSAPLGDSGNTIYF.

The CDR3 nucleotides read TGTGCCAGTAGGCTGGACAGGGGCATTAACTATGGCTACACCTTC. It encodes CASRLDRGINYGYTF. The chain employs TRBV19 and TRBJ1-2; 9 nucleotides match TRBD1. The germline gives CDR1 LNHDA, CDR2 SQIVND (reference sequence). The CDR3 has 15 amino acids. V was clipped by 6 bases and J by 1 base; unmatched bases: 6.

The CDR3 coding sequence is TGTGCCAGCTCACAAGACACCGGGACAGGGTTTTACTTC. Its translation: CASSQDTGTGFYF. The chain employs TRBV18 and TRBJ2-7; TRBD1 matches 9 bases. The length of the CDR3 is 13 residues. V shed 4 bases, J shed 13 bases, and the junction held 11 bases outside the gene matches. Germline lookup yields CDR1 KGHSH and CDR2 LQKENI.